The 2 T cell receptor beta chains presented below share a single source sample, sequenced in a study of blood T cell repertoires in COVID-19. Data came from immunoSEQ multiplex PCR; TCRdb stores just in-frame clones and leaves some out. Found here are under 400,000 clones, around nine tenths of them singletons; the top ten hold around 0.92%. Sequenced sample: PBMCs or T cells enriched from blood (not recorded which). The origin of the receptors is a woman aged 30 to 39 who had been exposed to COVID-19.

V and J are TRBV20-1 and TRBJ2-1, with a weak D call TRBD2 (5 bases). Germline lookup yields CDR1 DFQATT and CDR2 SNEGSKA (reference sequence). V was shortened by 1 base and J by 8 bases, with 6 bases between the two germline ends. The CDR3 is 11 amino acids. The CDR3 spells CSARVAYEQFF. As DNA, the CDR3 is TGCAGTGCTAGAGTAGCGTATGAGCAGTTCTTC.

The genes are TRBV7-8 and TRBJ2-7; D not resolved. In germline, CDR1 is SGHVS, CDR2 FQNEAQ. The CDR3 totals 13 residues. V was trimmed by 1 base and J by 4 bases, leaving 8 bases between them. CDR3 amino acids: CASSLDTTYEQYF. Written as DNA, the CDR3 is TGTGCCAGCAGCTTAGACACCACATACGAGCAGTACTTC. The whole variable domain, remainder taken from reference TRBV7-8 and TRBJ2-7, is GAGVSQSPRYKVAKRGQDVALRCDPISGHVSLFWYQQALGQGPEFLTYFQNEAQLDKSGLPSDRFFAERPEGSVSTLKIQRTQQEDSAVYLCASSLDTTYEQYFGPGTRLTVT.